Below are 10 T cell receptor beta chains sequenced from a single sample in a study of healthy donors' naive CD4 and CD8 T cells. Starting from around 500 ng of total RNA, TCR libraries were made with linear amplification. TCRdb used MiXCR to reprocess the reads, holding one entry per CDR3 protein. Among approximately 180,000 distinct CDR3 sequences listed, about 70% were seen once. Specimen: naive CD4+ and CD8+ T cells sorted from blood, pooled from several donors. These receptors originate from a pool of human donors in good health; the sample pools cells from several healthy donors.

The chain recombines TRBV6-5 with TRBJ2-1; TRBD2 matches 7 bases. V was pared by 0 bases and J by 0 bases, with 5 bases of the junction left unmatched. This CDR3 region has 17 residues. The V gene's germline CDR1 is MNHEY and CDR2 SVGAGI. The CDR3 loop is CASSYSASGVSYNEQFF. In DNA form, the CDR3 reads TGTGCCAGCAGTTACTCAGCAAGCGGGGTCTCCTACAATGAGCAGTTCTTC.

The chain joins TRBV7-2 to TRBJ1-3; D remains ambiguous. CDR3 size: 14 residues. Trimming stripped 5 bases from V and 0 bases from J, with 8 bases between. Germline CDR1 reads SGHTA; CDR2 reads FQGNSA. CDR3 coding DNA: TGTGCCAGCAGCCTAATCGGCTCTGGAAACACCATATATTTT. Translating it yields CASSLIGSGNTIYF.

The chain couples TRBV12-3 or TRBV12-4 to TRBJ2-7; D gene ambiguous. V was cut by 6 bases and J by 5 bases, with 14 bases left in between. CDR3 length equals 13 residues. This CDR3 is CASRPGVNHEQYF. DNA of the CDR3: TGTGCCAGCAGGCCCGGTGTGAACCACGAGCAGTACTTC.

V usage is TRBV12-3 or TRBV12-4 and J usage is TRBJ1-5; D perhaps matches TRBD1 (5 bases). V lost 0 bases and J 4 bases, leaving 10 bases between the germline ends. The CDR3 runs to 15 residues. DNA for the CDR3: TGTGCCAGCAGTTTAGCGGAGGGACCGAATCAGCCCCAGCATTTT. Translation gives CASSLAEGPNQPQHF.

The V gene is TRBV6-5, the J gene TRBJ2-7; 8 bases map to TRBD2. V dropped 8 bases and J dropped 2; count of bases not matched to a gene: 8. The CDR3 runs to 14 residues. The germline V gene encodes CDR1 MNHEY and CDR2 SVGAGI. CDR3 amino acids: CASRSGSAPYEQYF. For the CDR3, the DNA is TGTGCCAGCCGGAGCGGGAGCGCTCCCTACGAGCAGTACTTC.

The rearrangement uses TRBV27 and TRBJ2-7; 7 nucleotides match TRBD1. The CDR3 is made up of 14 amino acids. The J segment lost 2 bases and the V segment lost 5 bases, leaving 6 bases of the junction unmatched. Germline CDR1 MNHEY, CDR2 SMNVEV (reference sequence). CDR3 in DNA: TGTGCCAGCAGTCCCGGGACAGTCCCCTACGAGCAGTACTTC. As protein: CASSPGTVPYEQYF.

This chain joins TRBV6-1 and TRBJ1-2, with D hard to call. The CDR3 consists of 13 residues. Germline V gene sequence: CDR1 MNHNS, CDR2 SASEGT. The V gene lost 6 bases and the J gene lost 6 bases, with 14 bases spanning the gap. The DNA of the CDR3 is TGTGCCAGCAGACTGGGGAGGTCAGATGGCTACACCTTC. It yields the protein CASRLGRSDGYTF.

This clonotype has only a few counts. This chain joins TRBV12-3 or TRBV12-4 and TRBJ2-7, with 10 bases aligning to TRBD2. This CDR3 has 14 amino acids. The V and J ends lost 5 bases and 0 bases, in that order; junction bases with no gene match: 1. CDR3 loop: CASSRTSGSYEQYF. The CDR3, as DNA: TGTGCCAGCAGTCGGACTAGCGGCTCCTACGAGCAGTACTTC.

The chain links TRBV15 to TRBJ2-5, with 7 positions matching TRBD1. With V trimmed by 6 bases and J by 2 bases, 6 bases remained unmatched. Germline CDR1 reads LNHNV; CDR2 reads YYDKDF (reference sequence). The CDR3 consists of 14 residues. Written as DNA, the CDR3 is TGTGCCACCAGGCTCGGGACAGCACAAGAGACCCAGTACTTC. This translates into CATRLGTAQETQYF.

The V and J genes are TRBV19 and TRBJ2-6, with TRBD2 matching over 13 bases. The CDR3 consists of 19 residues. With V trimmed by 8 bases and J by 3 bases, 13 bases remained unmatched. Germline CDR1 LNHDA, CDR2 SQIVND (reference sequence). The CDR3 here is CASSRATGLAGVGANVLTF. The CDR3 DNA follows: TGTGCCAGTTCCCGCGCGACTGGACTAGCGGGAGTTGGGGCCAACGTCCTGACTTTC.